This is a list of T cell receptor beta chains from one sample in a study of vaccination and CD4 T cells after COVID-19. Their target antigens are unknown. TCRdb reanalysed the PCR reads using MiXCR and keeps one entry per CDR3 protein. The profile shows about 14,000 distinct CDR3 sequences, 25% to 35% of them singletons. The sequencing sample was made of cultured CD4+ T cells from blood. The receptor set was obtained from a human donor with COVID-19. CDR3s include the opening cysteine and the closing phenylalanine or tryptophan. Clone size is not always given. Where it is, it says once, few, many or a class for expanded clones.

clone_size v_call cdr3_length cdr3_aa
- TRBV20-1 14 CSATSDRSSYEQYF
few TRBV28 14 CASSVTGREETQYF
- TRBV11-3 14 CASSLAGGADTQYF
few TRBV30 11 CAWSGWAEAFF
few TRBV2 15 CASSEREGGGQPQHF
once TRBV2 13 CASSGTANGEQYF
- TRBV2 13 CASGLAGVETQYF
- TRBV7-2 16 CASSKTVWSSGNTIYF
few TRBV12-3/TRBV12-4 13 CASTPRDSYGYTF
few TRBV7-8 16 CASSFYGTDYTGELFF
medium-sized TRBV20-1 12 CSVTRGQETQYF
- TRBV7-8 14 CASSLEQGIGEQYF
- TRBV20-1 14 CSARGGTSADTQYF
few TRBV19 14 CASSIRASSYEQYF
- TRBV5-1 15 CASSLDAIASDTQYF
few TRBV6-5 20 CASSYSMGQGKSSYNSPLHF
few TRBV30 12 CAWSLSSYEQYF
- TRBV5-1 14 CASSPDPGTASQYF
few TRBV6-4 14 CASSDGRGSTEAFF
once TRBV20-1 16 CSASQTSGVSSYEQYF
few TRBV25-1 15 CASRSAGGAKNIQYF
- TRBV21-1 19 CASSKDSGPHSTSGNTIYF
few TRBV20-1 16 CSASPLAGGLTGELFF
few TRBV24-1 14 CATRGYGSYNEQFF
- TRBV12-2 9 CASRVEQYF
few TRBV27 13 CASSLRERDGYTF
- TRBV24-1 11 CATSDTGVQYF
- TRBV2 15 CASSEDGRQKNIQYF
- TRBV6-1 16 CASSAAGTSGGYEQYF
- TRBV5-4 14 CASSLVGQPREAFF
few TRBV19 14 CASSGTQPNQPQHF
medium-sized TRBV20-1 16 CSAPLHSGVGGNTQYF
- TRBV27 16 CASSSSRDRWNSPLHF
- TRBV5-1 16 CASGAKTHGSGDTQYF
- TRBV7-2 14 CASSLDGPTDTQYF
few TRBV29-1 11 CSVERGTLYTF
- TRBV10-1 15 CASSQSRADNSPLHF
- TRBV4-1 15 CASKRQGDKGQPQHF
few TRBV6-1 13 CASSEERNSPLHF
- TRBV7-3 18 CASSLTTGWIGNNQPQHF
- TRBV20-1 17 CSASDGRTSGPSDTQYF
few TRBV7-2 17 CASSLRGDQLRKETQYF